This TCR beta chain was identified in a study of blood T cell repertoires in COVID-19. Study-level background: PBMCs, B-cell-depleted T cells, or T cells were the source of the cDNA or gDNA that made up the material.

The assay was immunoSEQ multiplex PCR, and TCRdb's table has in-frame clones only and misses some. The sample has about 130,000 clones; around 80% are singletons. V was pared by 0 bases and J by 7 bases, with 11 bases between. The germline V gene encodes CDR1 SGHNT and CDR2 YYREEE (reference sequence). The CDR3 has 14 amino acids. Sequencing was carried out using peripheral blood. V and J are TRBV5-4 and TRBJ1-3, with D maybe TRBD1 (5 bases). The origin of this receptor is a man aged 65 to 79 with acute or convalescent COVID-19. The CDR3 here is CASSLAGGGNTIYF. The CDR3 DNA follows: TGTGCCAGCAGCTTGGCTGGGGGAGGCAACACCATATATTTT.